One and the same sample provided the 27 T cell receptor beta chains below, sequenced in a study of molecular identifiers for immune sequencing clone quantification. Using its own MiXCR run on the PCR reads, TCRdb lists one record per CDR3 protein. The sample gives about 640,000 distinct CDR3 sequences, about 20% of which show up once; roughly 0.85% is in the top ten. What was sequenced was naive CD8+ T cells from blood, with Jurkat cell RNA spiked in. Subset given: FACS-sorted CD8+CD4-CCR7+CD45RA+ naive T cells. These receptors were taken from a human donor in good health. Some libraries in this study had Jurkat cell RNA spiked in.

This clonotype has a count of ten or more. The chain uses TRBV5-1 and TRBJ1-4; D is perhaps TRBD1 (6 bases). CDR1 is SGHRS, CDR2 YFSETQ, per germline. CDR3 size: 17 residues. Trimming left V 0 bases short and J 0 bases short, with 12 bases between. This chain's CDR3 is CASSLVGGLPTNEKLFF. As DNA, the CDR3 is TGCGCCAGCAGCTTGGTAGGGGGTTTACCAACTAATGAAAAACTGTTTTTT. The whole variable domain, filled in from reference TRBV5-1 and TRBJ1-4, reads KAGVTQTPRYLIKTRGQQVTLSCSPISGHRSVSWYQQTPGQGLQFLFEYFSETQRNKGNFPGRFSGRQFSNSRSEMNVSTLELGDSALYLCASSLVGGLPTNEKLFFGSGTQLSVL.

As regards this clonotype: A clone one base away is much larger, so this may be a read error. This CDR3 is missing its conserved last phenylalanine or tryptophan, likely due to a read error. CDR3 in DNA: TGTGCCACGGGAGCCGGGCCCCAGCATTCT. Translating it yields CATGAGPQHS. V is TRBV19 and J is TRBJ1-5; no firm D call. In germline, CDR1 is LNHDA, CDR2 SQIVND (reference sequence). V lost 10 bases to trimming and J lost 9 bases, with 10 bases between them. The CDR3 consists of 10 residues.

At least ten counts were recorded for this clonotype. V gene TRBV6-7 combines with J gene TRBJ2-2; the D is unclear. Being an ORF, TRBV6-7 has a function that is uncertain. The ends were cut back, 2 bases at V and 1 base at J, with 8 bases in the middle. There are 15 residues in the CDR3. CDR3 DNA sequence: TGTGCCAGCAGTTACGGGCAGGAGAACACCGGGGAGCTGTTTTTT. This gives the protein CASSYGQENTGELFF.

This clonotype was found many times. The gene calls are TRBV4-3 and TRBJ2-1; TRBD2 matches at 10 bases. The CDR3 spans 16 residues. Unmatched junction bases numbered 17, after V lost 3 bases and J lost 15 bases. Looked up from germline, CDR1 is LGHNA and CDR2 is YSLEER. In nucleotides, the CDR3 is TGCGCCAGCAGCCAGGAATTAGGGCTAGCGGGGGCCGGGGGGTTCTTC. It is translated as CASSQELGLAGAGGFF.

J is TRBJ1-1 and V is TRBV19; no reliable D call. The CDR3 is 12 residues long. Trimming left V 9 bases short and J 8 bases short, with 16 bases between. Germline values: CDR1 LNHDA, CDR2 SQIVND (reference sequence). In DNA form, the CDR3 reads TGTGCCAGCGCCACCGGACTCTGGGAAGCTTTCTTT. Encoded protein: CASATGLWEAFF.

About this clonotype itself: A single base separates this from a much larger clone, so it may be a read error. CDR3 residues: CAGSFLLAEPTDTQYF. The CDR3 DNA follows: TGTGCCGGCAGCTTCTTACTAGCGGAGCCCACAGATACGCAGTATTTT. This chain links TRBV7-9 with TRBJ2-3, with 8 bases lining up with TRBD2. Germline loops: CDR1 SEHNR, CDR2 FQNEAQ (reference sequence). The CDR3 totals 16 residues.

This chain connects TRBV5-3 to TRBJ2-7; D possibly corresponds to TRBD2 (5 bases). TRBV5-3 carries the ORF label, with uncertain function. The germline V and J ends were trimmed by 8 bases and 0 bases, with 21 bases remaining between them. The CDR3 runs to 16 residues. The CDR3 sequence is CASSTDWLSPSYEQYF. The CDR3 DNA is TGTGCCAGCAGCACGGACTGGCTTTCGCCCTCCTACGAGCAGTACTTC.

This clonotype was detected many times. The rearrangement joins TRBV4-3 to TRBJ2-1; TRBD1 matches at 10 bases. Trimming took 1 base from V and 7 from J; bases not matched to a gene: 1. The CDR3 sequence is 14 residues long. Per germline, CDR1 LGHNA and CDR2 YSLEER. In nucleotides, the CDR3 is TGCGCCAGCAGCCAAGGACAGGGGGCGAATGAGCAGTTCTTC. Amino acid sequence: CASSQGQGANEQFF.

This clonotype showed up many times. Here the CDR3 DNA reads TGCGCCAGCAGCCAATCCCCGGCCTTGGGGGGCAATCAGCCCCAGCATTTT. This gives the protein CASSQSPALGGNQPQHF. The V call is TRBV4-1, the J call TRBJ1-5; possible D gene TRBD1, 5 bases. V was pared by 2 bases and J by 2 bases, with 16 bases between. Germline assignment: CDR1 MGHRA and CDR2 YSYEKL. The CDR3 is 17 amino acids.

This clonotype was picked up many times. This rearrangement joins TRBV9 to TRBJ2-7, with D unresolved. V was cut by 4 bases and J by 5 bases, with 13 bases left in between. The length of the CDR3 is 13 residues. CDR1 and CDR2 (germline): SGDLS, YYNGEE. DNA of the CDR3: TGTGCCAGCAGCCCGACGCGGACCCACGAGCAGTACTTC. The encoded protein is CASSPTRTHEQYF.

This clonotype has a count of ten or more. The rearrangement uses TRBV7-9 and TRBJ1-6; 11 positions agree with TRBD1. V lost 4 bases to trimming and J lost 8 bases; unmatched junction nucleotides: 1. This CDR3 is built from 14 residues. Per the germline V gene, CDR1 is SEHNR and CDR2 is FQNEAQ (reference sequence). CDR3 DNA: TGTGCCAGCAGCTGGACAGGGGGCTATTCACCCCTCCACTTT. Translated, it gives CASSWTGGYSPLHF.

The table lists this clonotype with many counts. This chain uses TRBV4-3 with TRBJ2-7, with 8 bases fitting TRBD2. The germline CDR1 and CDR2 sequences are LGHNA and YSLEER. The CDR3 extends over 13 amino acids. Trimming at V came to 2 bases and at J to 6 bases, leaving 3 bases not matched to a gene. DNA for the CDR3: TGCGCCAGCAGCCAAAGCGGGAGCGCCGAGCAGTACTTC. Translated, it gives CASSQSGSAEQYF.

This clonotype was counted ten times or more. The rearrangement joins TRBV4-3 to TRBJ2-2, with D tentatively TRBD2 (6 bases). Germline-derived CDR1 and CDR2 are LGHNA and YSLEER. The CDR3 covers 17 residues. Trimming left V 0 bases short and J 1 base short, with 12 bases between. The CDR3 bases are TGCGCCAGCAGCCAAGATCGCGGGGTTTTGAACACCGGGGAGCTGTTTTTT. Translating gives CASSQDRGVLNTGELFF.

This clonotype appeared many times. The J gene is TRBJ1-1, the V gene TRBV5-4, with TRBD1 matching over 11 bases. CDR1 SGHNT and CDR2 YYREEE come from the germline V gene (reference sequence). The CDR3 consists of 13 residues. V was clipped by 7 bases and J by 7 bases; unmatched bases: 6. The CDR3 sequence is CASGQGAYIEAFF. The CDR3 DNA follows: TGTGCCAGCGGACAGGGGGCATATATTGAAGCTTTCTTT. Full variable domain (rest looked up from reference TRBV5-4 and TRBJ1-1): ETGVTQSPTHLIKTRGQQVTLRCSSQSGHNTVSWYQQALGQGPQFIFQYYREEENGRGNFPPRFSGLQFPNYSSELNVNALELDDSALYLCASGQGAYIEAFFGQGTRLTVV.

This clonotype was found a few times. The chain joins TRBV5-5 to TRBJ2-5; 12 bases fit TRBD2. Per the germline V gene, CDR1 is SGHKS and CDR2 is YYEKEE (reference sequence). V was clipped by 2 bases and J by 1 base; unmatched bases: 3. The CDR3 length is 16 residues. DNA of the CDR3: TGTGCCAGCAGCTTATGGACTAGCGGGACCCAAGAGACCCAGTACTTC. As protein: CASSLWTSGTQETQYF.

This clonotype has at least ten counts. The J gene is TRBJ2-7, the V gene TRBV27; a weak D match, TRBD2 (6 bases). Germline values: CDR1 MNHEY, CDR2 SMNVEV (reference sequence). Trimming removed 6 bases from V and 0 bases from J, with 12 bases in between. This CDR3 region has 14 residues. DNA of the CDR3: TGTGCCAGCAGCACAGGCGGGAACTCCTACGAGCAGTACTTC. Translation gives CASSTGGNSYEQYF.

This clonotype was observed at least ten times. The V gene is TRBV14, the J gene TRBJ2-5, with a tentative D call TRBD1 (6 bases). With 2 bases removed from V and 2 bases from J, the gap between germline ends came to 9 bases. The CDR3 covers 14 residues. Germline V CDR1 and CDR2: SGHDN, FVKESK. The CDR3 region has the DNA TGTGCCAGCAGCCAAAACAGGGTTCAAGAGACCCAGTACTTC. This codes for CASSQNRVQETQYF.

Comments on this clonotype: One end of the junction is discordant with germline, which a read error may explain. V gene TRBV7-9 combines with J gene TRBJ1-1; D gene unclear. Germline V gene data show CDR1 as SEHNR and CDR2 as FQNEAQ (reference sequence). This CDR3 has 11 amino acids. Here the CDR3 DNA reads TGTGCCGGCAGCGGAGGGACTGAAGCTTTCTTT. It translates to CAGSGGTEAFF.

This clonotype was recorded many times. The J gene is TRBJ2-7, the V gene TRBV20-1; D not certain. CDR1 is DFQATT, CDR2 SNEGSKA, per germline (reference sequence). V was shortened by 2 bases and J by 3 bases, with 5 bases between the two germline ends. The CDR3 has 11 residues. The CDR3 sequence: CSARMGYEQYF. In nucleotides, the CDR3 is TGCAGTGCTAGAATGGGCTACGAGCAGTACTTC.

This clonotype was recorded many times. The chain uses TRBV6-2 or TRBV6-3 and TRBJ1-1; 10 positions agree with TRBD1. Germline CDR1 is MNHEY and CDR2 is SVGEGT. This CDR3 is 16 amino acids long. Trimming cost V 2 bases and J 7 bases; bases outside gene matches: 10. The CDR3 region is CASSYLDRGTTYEAFF. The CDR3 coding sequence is TGTGCCAGCAGTTACCTGGACAGGGGGACTACCTATGAAGCTTTCTTT.

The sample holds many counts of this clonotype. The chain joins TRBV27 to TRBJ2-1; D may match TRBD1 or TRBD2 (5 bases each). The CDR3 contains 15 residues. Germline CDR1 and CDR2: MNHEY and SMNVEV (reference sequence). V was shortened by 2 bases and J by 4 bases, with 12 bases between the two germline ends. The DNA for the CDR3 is TGTGCCAGCAGTTTAGCGTGGGGGAATTACAATGAGCAGTTCTTC. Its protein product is CASSLAWGNYNEQFF.

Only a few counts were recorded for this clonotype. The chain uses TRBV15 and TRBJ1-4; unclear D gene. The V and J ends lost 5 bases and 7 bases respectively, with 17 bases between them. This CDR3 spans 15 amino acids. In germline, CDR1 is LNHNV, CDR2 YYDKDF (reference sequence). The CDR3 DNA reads TGTGCCACCAGCGGATGGATAGGGCCGGGTGAAAAACTGTTTTTT. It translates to CATSGWIGPGEKLFF.

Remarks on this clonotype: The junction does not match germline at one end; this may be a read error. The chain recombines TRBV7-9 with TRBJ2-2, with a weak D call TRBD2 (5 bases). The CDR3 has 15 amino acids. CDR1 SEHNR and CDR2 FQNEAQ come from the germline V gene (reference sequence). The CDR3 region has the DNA TGTGCCTGCAGCTTTCCCGGGGATTACACCGGGGAGCTGTTTTTT. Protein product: CACSFPGDYTGELFF.

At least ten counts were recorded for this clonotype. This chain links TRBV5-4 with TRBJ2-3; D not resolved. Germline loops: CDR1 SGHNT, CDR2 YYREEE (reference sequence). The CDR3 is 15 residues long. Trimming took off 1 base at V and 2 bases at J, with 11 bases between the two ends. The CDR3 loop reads CASSLPSGHTDTQYF. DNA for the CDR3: TGTGCCAGCAGCTTGCCGTCGGGTCACACAGATACGCAGTATTTT.

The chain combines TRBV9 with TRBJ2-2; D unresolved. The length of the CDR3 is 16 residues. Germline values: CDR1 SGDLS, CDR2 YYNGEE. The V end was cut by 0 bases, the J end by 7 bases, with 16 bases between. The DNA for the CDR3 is TGTGCCAGCAGCGTAGGGGAAGGTTATGGCGGCGGGGAGCTGTTTTTT. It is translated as CASSVGEGYGGGELFF. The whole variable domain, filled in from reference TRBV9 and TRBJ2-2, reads DSGVTQTPKHLITATGQRVTLRCSPRSGDLSVYWYQQSLDQGLQFLIQYYNGEERAKGNILERFSAQQFPDLHSELNLSSLELGDSALYFCASSVGEGYGGGELFFGEGSRLTVL.

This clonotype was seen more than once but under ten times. As DNA, the CDR3 is TGTGCCAGCAGCTCATACGGGAACCCCCGCGAGCAGTACTTC. Protein sequence: CASSSYGNPREQYF. The V gene is TRBV11-3, the J gene TRBJ2-7, with D possibly matching TRBD2 (5 bases). Germline V gene lookup returns CDR1 SGHNT and CDR2 YENEEA. The CDR3 runs 14 residues. V was clipped by 4 bases and J by 6 bases, with 16 bases between them.

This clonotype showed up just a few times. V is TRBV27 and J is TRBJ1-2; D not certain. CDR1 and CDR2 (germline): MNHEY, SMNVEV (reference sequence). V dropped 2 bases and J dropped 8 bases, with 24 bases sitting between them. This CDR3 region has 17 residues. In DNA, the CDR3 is TGTGCCAGCAGTTTACCCCCTTCGCATTTTAATCCACAGGGCTACACCTTC. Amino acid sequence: CASSLPPSHFNPQGYTF.